This T cell receptor (beta chain) was documented in a study of blood T cells in healthy people across ages. The CDR3 covers 15 residues. V dropped 4 bases and J dropped 7 bases, with 14 bases sitting between them. Per the germline V gene, CDR1 is SNHLY and CDR2 is FYNNEI. A second PCR of 7 to 11 cycles used a sample-barcoded 5' primer and a J-beta primer mix. TCRdb recomputed calls from the 5' RACE reads with MiXCR, one row per CDR3 protein. The table lists about 830,000 distinct CDR3 sequences, more than 45% of them singletons. A few counts support this clonotype. This chain connects TRBV2 to TRBJ1-6; TRBD1 might be the D (6 bases). Sequencing used blood. The source of this sequence is a man aged 30 to 45 in good health. The CDR3 DNA is TGTGCCAGCAGTGCCGGACAGCTGTGGAATTCACCCCTCCACTTT. Encoded protein: CASSAGQLWNSPLHF.